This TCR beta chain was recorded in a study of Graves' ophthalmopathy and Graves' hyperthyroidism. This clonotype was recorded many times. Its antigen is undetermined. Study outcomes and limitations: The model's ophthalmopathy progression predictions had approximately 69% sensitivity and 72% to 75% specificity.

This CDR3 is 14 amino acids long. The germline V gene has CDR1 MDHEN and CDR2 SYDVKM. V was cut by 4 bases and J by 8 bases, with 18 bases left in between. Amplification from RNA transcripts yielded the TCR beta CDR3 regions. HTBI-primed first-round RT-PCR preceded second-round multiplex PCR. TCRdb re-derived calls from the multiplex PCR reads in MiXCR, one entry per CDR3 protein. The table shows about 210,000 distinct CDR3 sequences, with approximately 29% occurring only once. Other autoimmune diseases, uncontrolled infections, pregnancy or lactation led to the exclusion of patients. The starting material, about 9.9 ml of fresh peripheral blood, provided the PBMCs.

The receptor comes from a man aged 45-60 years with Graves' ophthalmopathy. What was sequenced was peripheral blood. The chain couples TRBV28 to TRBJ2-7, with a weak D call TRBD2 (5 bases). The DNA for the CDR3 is TGTGCCAGCAGTTCCCCCGCGGGCGGCGCTAAGCAGTACTTC. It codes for CASSSPAGGAKQYF.